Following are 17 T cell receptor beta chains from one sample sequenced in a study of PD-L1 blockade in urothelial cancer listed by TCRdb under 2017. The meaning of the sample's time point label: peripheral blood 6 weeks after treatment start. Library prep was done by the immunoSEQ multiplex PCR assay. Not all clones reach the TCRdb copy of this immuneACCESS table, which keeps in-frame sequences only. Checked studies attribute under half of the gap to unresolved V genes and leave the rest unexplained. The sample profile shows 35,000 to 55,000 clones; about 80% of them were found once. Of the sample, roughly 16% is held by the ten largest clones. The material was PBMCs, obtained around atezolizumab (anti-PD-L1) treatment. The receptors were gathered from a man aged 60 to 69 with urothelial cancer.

The DNA for the CDR3 is TGTGCCTGGAGTGCCCGCCCGACAGGGCTAGGTTCACCCCTCCACTTT. Its protein is CAWSARPTGLGSPLHF. The chain employs TRBV30 and TRBJ1-6, with TRBD1 matching over 7 bases. The CDR3 has 16 amino acids. Germline trimming cut 1 base from V and 9 bases from J; bases unmatched to any gene: 12. CDR1 and CDR2 (germline): GTSNPN, SVGIG (reference sequence).

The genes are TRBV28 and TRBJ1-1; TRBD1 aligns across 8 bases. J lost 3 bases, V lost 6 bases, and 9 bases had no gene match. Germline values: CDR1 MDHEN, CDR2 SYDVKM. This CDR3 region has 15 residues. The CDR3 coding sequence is TGTGCCAGCAGCGAGACAGGGGTGGGGGACACTGAAGCTTTCTTT. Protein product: CASSETGVGDTEAFF.

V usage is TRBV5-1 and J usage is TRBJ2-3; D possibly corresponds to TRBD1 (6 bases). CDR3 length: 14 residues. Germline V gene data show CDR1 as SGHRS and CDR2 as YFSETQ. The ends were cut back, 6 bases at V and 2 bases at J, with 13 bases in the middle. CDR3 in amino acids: CASTRTVSTDTQYF. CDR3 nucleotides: TGCGCCAGCACCCGGACAGTATCCACAGATACGCAGTATTTT.

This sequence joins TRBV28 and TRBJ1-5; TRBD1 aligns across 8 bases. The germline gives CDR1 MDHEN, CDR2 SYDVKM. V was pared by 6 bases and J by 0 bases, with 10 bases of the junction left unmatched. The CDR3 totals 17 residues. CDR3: CASSSRDRSYSNQPQHF. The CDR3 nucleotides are TGTGCCAGCAGCAGCCGGGACAGGTCCTATAGCAATCAGCCCCAGCATTTT. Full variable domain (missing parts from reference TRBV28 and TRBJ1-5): DVKVTQSSRYLVKRTGEKVFLECVQDMDHENMFWYRQDPGLGLRLIYFSYDVKMKEKGDIPEGYSVSREKKERFSLILESASTNQTSMYLCASSSRDRSYSNQPQHFGDGTRLSIL.

CDR3 sequence reads: CASILDMSSTDTQYF. The CDR3 DNA reads TGTGCCAGCATACTTGACATGTCTAGCACAGATACGCAGTATTTT. This chain connects TRBV6-6 to TRBJ2-3; D uncertain. Trimming removed 7 bases at V and 0 bases at J, with 14 bases between. Germline V gene data show CDR1 as MNHNY and CDR2 as SVGAGI (reference sequence). This CDR3 comprises 15 residues.

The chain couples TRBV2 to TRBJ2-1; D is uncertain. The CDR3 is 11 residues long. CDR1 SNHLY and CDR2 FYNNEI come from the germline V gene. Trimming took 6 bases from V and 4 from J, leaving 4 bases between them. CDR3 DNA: TGTGCCAGCAGGTCTTACAATGAGCAGTTCTTC. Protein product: CASRSYNEQFF.

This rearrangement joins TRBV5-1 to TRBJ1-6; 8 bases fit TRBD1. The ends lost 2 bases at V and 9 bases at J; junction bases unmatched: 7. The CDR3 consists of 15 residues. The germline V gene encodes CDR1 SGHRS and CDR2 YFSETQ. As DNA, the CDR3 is TGCGCCAGCAGCTTCTCAGGGGGCTCGGGTTCACCCCTCCACTTT. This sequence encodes CASSFSGGSGSPLHF.

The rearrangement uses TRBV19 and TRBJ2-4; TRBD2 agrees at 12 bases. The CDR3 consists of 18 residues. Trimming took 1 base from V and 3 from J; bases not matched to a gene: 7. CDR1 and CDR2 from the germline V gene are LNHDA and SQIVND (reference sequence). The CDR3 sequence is CASSIVASGGAIKNIQYF. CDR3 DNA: TGTGCCAGTAGTATAGTGGCTAGCGGGGGGGCTATCAAAAACATTCAGTACTTC. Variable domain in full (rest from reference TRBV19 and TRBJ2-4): DGGITQSPKYLFRKEGQNVTLSCEQNLNHDAMYWYRQDPGQGLRLIYYSQIVNDFQKGDIAEGYSVSREKKESFPLTVTSAQKNPTAFYLCASSIVASGGAIKNIQYFGAGTRLSVL.

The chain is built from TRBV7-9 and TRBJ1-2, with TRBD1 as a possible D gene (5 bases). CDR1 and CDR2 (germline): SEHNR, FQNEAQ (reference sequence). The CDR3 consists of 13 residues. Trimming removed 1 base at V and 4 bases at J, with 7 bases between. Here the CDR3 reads CASSLGGGYGYTF. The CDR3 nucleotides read TGTGCCAGCAGCTTAGGGGGGGGCTATGGCTACACCTTC.

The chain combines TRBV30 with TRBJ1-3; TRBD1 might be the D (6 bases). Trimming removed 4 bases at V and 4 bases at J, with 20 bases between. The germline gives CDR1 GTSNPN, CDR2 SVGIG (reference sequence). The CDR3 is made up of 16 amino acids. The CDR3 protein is CAWTPPLGHRGNTIYF. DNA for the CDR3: TGTGCCTGGACCCCGCCTTTGGGACACAGAGGAAACACCATATATTTT.

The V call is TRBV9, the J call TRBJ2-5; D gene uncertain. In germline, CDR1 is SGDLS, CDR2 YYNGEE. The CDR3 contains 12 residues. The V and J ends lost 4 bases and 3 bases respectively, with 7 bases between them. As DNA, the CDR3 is TGTGCCAGCAGCCCCCGGGAAGAGACCCAGTACTTC. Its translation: CASSPREETQYF.

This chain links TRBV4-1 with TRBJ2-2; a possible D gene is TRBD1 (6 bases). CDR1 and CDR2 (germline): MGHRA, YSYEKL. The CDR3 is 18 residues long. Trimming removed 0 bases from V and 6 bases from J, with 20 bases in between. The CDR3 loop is CASSQEIWAGVMAGELFF. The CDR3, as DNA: TGCGCCAGCAGCCAAGAGATCTGGGCAGGGGTGATGGCCGGGGAGCTGTTTTTT.

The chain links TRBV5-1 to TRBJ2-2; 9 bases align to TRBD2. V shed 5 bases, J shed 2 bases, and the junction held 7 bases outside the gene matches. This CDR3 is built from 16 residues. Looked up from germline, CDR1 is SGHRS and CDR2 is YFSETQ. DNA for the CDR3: TGCGCCAGCAGGGATTTAGCGGGGGTTAACACCGGGGAGCTGTTTTTT. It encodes CASRDLAGVNTGELFF.

CDR3 in amino acids: CASSWRTVSGELFF. CDR3 coding DNA: TGTGCCAGCAGCTGGAGGACGGTGTCCGGGGAGCTGTTTTTT. The J gene is TRBJ2-2, the V gene TRBV11-2; TRBD2 might be the D (5 bases). The CDR3 has 14 amino acids. Germline loops: CDR1 SGHAT, CDR2 FQNNGV. V was cut by 4 bases and J by 6 bases, with 12 bases left in between.

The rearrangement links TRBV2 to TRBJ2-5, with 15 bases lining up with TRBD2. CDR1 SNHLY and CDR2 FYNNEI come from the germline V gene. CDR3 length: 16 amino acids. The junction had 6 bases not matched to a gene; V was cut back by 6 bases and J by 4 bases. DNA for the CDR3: TGTGCCAGCAGCCCGGGACTAGCGGGGGGCTCAGAGACCCAGTACTTC. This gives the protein CASSPGLAGGSETQYF.

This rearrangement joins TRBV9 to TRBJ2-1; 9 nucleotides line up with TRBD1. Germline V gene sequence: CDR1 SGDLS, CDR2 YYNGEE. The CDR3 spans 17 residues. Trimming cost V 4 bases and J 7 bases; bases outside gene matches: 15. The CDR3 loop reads CASSPRPGTGNANEQFF. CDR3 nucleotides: TGTGCCAGCAGCCCCCGGCCCGGGACAGGGAACGCAAATGAGCAGTTCTTC.

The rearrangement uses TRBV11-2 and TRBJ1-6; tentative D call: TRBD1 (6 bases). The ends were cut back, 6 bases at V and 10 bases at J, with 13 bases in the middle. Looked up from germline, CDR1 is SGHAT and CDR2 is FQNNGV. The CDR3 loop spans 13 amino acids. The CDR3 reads CASRSGVLSPLHF. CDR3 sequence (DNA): TGTGCCAGCAGGTCAGGGGTTCTGTCACCCCTCCACTTT.